This T cell receptor (beta chain) is drawn from a study of T cell clonality in common variable immunodeficiency. General study points: CVID subjects showed higher TCRbeta clonality than healthy controls. Reportedly, TCR beta sequences from common variable immunodeficiency showed fewer deletions and N-nucleotide insertions.

Trimming cost V 1 base and J 4 bases; bases outside gene matches: 1. Germline loops: CDR1 SGHTA, CDR2 FQGNSA. The CDR3 is 14 amino acids. This clone has at least ten counts. Its target is unknown. The DNA ends 3 residues before the CDR3 does, and the rest of the CDR3 is filled in from the germline J gene. Generated by immunoSEQ multiplex PCR, the TCRdb table keeps only in-frame clones and is missing some. Altogether fewer than 20,000 clones were found in the sample, and no singletons occur. The chain joins TRBV7-2 to TRBJ1-1; 9 bases fit TRBD1. This receptor was identified in a human donor with common variable immunodeficiency. Source material: peripheral blood mononuclear cells. This chain's CDR3 is CASSLEQGATEAFF. CDR3 bases read: TGTGCCAGCAGCTTAGAACAGGGGGCCACTGAA.